The T cell receptor beta chain under discussion was sequenced for a study of cytomegalovirus exposure and HLA in healthy donors. Study at large: It was reported in a later analysis that the roughly 120 validation repertoires used the same platform as the 500 to 700 first-cohort repertoires. Findings and caveats of the study: According to a subsequent analysis, TCR clusters from the first cohort were inclined to appear together in the roughly 120 validation repertoires. Some TCR beta chains (about 170 of them) were listed as cytomegalovirus-associated.

Sequenced by immunoSEQ multiplex PCR; TCRdb stores in-frame clones only, minus some. The table shows 220,000 or so clones, with about 89% occurring only once. As to this clone: No antigen is known for it.

V lost 0 bases to trimming and J lost 6 bases, with 8 bases between them. Per the germline V gene, CDR1 is MNHNY and CDR2 is SVGAGI (reference sequence). The CDR3 loop spans 13 amino acids. This clonotype was obtained from a woman aged 18-29 years in good health and CMV-seronegative. The material sequenced was PBMCs. The V gene is TRBV6-6, the J gene TRBJ1-1; D possibly corresponds to TRBD1 (6 bases). The CDR3 is CASSYSRGAEAFF. The CDR3 DNA sequence: TGTGCCAGCAGTTACTCCAGGGGCGCTGAAGCTTTCTTT.